The rows below give T cell receptor beta chains drawn from one sample of a study of naive and memory T cell subsets. MiXCR, run by TCRdb on the UMI-ligation and nested PCR reads, gives a single entry per CDR3 protein. The data hold around 93,000 distinct CDR3 sequences, with around 11% observed a single time. Input material: naive CD4+ T cells from blood. Every receptor here comes from a human donor in good health. CDR3s leave out the opening cysteine and the closing phenylalanine or tryptophan. Fields, in order: V gene, D gene, J gene, CDR3 length, CDR3 protein. The D gene is left open where the match is weak.

TRBV3-1	-	TRBJ1-3	16	ASSQDLWGANSGNTIY
TRBV7-9	-	TRBJ1-1	12	ASSLREVGTEAF
TRBV24-1	-	TRBJ2-3	14	ATSDFSLGTTDTQY
TRBV5-5	TRBD1	TRBJ2-3	16	ASSLGGDREWSTDTQY
TRBV15	-	TRBJ2-7	14	ATSREVSSTSYEQY
TRBV29-1	-	TRBJ2-2	10	SVGQNTGELF
TRBV11-2	TRBD1	TRBJ1-1	14	ASSPQQGRGNTEAF
TRBV5-1	TRBD1	TRBJ2-3	12	ASSPGTATDTQY
TRBV5-1	-	TRBJ1-1	12	ASSLGAGATEAF
TRBV7-9	TRBD2	TRBJ2-5	12	ASSLAGAQETQY
TRBV12-3/TRBV12-4	-	TRBJ2-3	14	ASSLIEIPSTDTQY
TRBV2	-	TRBJ1-2	14	ASTLRGGSANYGYT
TRBV6-2/TRBV6-3	-	TRBJ2-7	12	ASSSNGDGYEQY
TRBV28	-	TRBJ1-5	12	ASSLKPFNQPQH
TRBV20-1	TRBD2	TRBJ2-1	12	SAKRGELAGEQF
TRBV29-1	-	TRBJ2-1	10	SVYWGGNEQF
TRBV18	-	TRBJ2-5	13	ASSPRGLRKETQY
TRBV5-1	-	TRBJ2-5	12	ASSLEEGEETQY
TRBV2	-	TRBJ2-7	10	ASTLRGYEQY
TRBV27	-	TRBJ1-2	12	ASSLGIRGYGYT
TRBV28	TRBD2	TRBJ2-3	18	ASSLRTSGGALVVTDTQY
TRBV24-1	TRBD1	TRBJ1-5	13	ATGPGQGIGQPQH
TRBV10-3	-	TRBJ2-7	9	AISGGNEQY
TRBV15	TRBD2	TRBJ2-1	13	ATSRGGGASLGQF
TRBV19	-	TRBJ1-2	13	ASSEWGPTNYGYT
TRBV6-2/TRBV6-3	-	TRBJ2-1	11	ASRRGGHNEQF
TRBV28	-	TRBJ1-2	13	ASTPTGRGYYGYT
TRBV6-2/TRBV6-3	-	TRBJ2-7	12	ASSYPDLNYEQY
TRBV29-1	-	TRBJ1-5	11	SVGQGLGQPQH
TRBV2	-	TRBJ1-1	11	ASASRGIITAF
TRBV6-6	TRBD1	TRBJ1-4	12	ASSPRQGGEKLF
TRBV27	-	TRBJ2-7	14	ASRRTDGGVIYEQY
TRBV9	TRBD1	TRBJ1-6	14	ASSGTGTDYNSPLH
TRBV21-1	-	TRBJ1-5	10	ASSIGGQPQH
TRBV20-1	TRBD2	TRBJ2-1	13	SAPAAGVHDNEQF
TRBV30	TRBD2	TRBJ2-7	13	AWSVGLAGAMEQY
TRBV10-3	-	TRBJ1-5	12	AIKAGWNNQPQH
TRBV29-1	-	TRBJ1-1	12	SVGEGGGATEAF
TRBV7-9	TRBD1	TRBJ1-1	13	ASEASGQGRGEAF
TRBV29-1	-	TRBJ1-2	10	SAIRSNYGYT
TRBV2	-	TRBJ2-7	11	ASRGGGSYEQY
TRBV20-1	TRBD2	TRBJ2-1	12	SAREMIAGDEQF
TRBV3-1	-	TRBJ1-4	15	ASSQPATGPYTEKLF
TRBV6-2/TRBV6-3	TRBD1	TRBJ1-1	13	ASRYQTGKDTEAF
TRBV7-2	-	TRBJ2-5	12	ASSFGHQQETQY
TRBV6-2/TRBV6-3	-	TRBJ2-2	10	ASSYVTGELF
TRBV12-3/TRBV12-4	-	TRBJ1-5	13	ASRAQGRSNQPQH
TRBV10-3	-	TRBJ2-7	12	AIRDGTDSYEQY
TRBV20-1	-	TRBJ2-1	12	SATPGEILHEQF
TRBV21-1	-	TRBJ2-7	13	ASSTLKQFPYEQY